This T cell receptor beta chain stems from a study of control samples from healthy donors and cancer patients. Generated by immunoSEQ multiplex PCR, the TCRdb table keeps only in-frame clones and is missing some. Of about 410,000 clones detected, 75% to 95% appear once; the ten largest clones hold roughly 6.4%. Sample: PBMCs. The receptor was derived from a man in his forties with head and neck cancer.

This chain's CDR3 is CASSQEWGQGYYGYTF. DNA for the CDR3: TGTGCCAGCAGCCAGGAATGGGGGCAGGGTTACTATGGCTACACCTTC. The J gene is TRBJ1-2, the V gene TRBV3-1 (or the pseudogene TRBV3-2); possibly TRBD1 for D (6 bases). From germline, CDR1 is LGHDT and CDR2 YNNKEL (reference sequence). Trimming stripped 3 bases from V and 3 bases from J, with 17 bases between. The CDR3 runs to 16 residues.